The present entry profiles one T cell receptor (beta chain) with its context. Antigen unknown. 13 Jbeta primers and 60 Vbeta primers were used for the PCR. Clones were read by immunoSEQ multiplex PCR, and TCRdb kept only the in-frame ones, dropping some. The top ten clones hold 5.4% of a sample with 55,000 to 70,000 clones, more than 70% of them seen once. V lost 4 bases to trimming and J lost 3 bases, with 15 bases between them. CDR1 is SGHDT and CDR2 is YYEEEE in the germline V gene. This CDR3 spans 15 amino acids. This sample stems from a study of cytomegalovirus exposure and HLA in healthy donors. The study, taken as a whole, reports: Being productive about 90% or about 30% of the time was typical of most TCR beta V segments in an earlier analysis.

Material for sequencing was PBMCs. This receptor was identified in a woman in her twenties or thirties in good health and CMV-seronegative. V is TRBV5-6 and J is TRBJ2-3; perhaps TRBD2 as D (5 bases). The CDR3 here is CASSPKQRGTDTQYF. The CDR3 bases are TGTGCCAGCAGCCCTAAACAGAGAGGGACAGATACGCAGTATTTT.